This T cell receptor beta chain is drawn from a study of T cells in Graves' hyperthyroidism and ophthalmopathy. Germline lookup yields CDR1 SGHTA and CDR2 FQGTGA. V lost 5 bases and J lost 4; bases outside the gene matches: 9. The CDR3 runs 16 residues. Findings of the study overall: Ophthalmopathy was told apart from stable hyperthyroidism by a 13 V-J model. Most thyroid clonotypes that were expanded above 0.001 also turned up in blood. Ophthalmopathy got predicted by the model a median 6.5 months before its onset.

This clonotype showed up many times. Its antigen is not known. Amplified TCR beta CDR3 regions came from RNA transcripts. TCR CDR3 regions were first amplified by RT-PCR with HTBI primers. TCRdb redid the calling of the multiplex PCR reads with MiXCR, one entry per CDR3 protein. The sample records 40,000 or so distinct CDR3 sequences, around half being singletons. What was sequenced was blood. The origin of this receptor is a woman between 50 and 59 years old with Graves' hyperthyroidism that later progressed to Graves' ophthalmopathy. V usage is TRBV7-3 and J usage is TRBJ2-3; 10 bases match TRBD1. The CDR3, as DNA: TGTGCCAGCAGCCGGACCGGGACAGGGGTCCCAGATACGCAGTATTTT. As protein: CASSRTGTGVPDTQYF.